This is a list of T cell receptor beta chains from one sample in a study of Ad26.COV2.S vaccination and SARS-CoV-2 variants. Using immunoSEQ multiplex PCR, the repertoire was profiled, and TCRdb retains in-frame clones only, with some absent. The sample includes about 240,000 clones, approximately 88% seen only once; the top ten take over 8.5%. The sequencing here drew on peripheral blood, taken in a trial of Ad26.COV2.S vaccine versus placebo. These receptors were taken from a person aged 18-60 years who received the Ad26.COV2.S COVID-19 vaccine or a placebo. CDR3s include the opening cysteine and the closing phenylalanine or tryptophan. Part of the rows lack a size; the others show once, few, many or a class for expanded clones.

>.|TRBJ2-2|TRBV6-1
CASSEPRGAGELFF
>.|TRBJ2-2|TRBV7-9
CASSSSGGSGTGELFF
>many|TRBJ1-1|TRBV2
CASSAGTEAFF
>.|TRBJ2-3|TRBV20-1
CSASVAGAPDTQYF
>.|TRBJ2-2|TRBV30
CAWSVGGLWTGELFF
>.|TRBJ2-1|TRBV11-2
CALSGAGDEQFF
>.|TRBJ2-7|TRBV28
CASRDPGPNSYEQYF
>once|TRBJ2-1|TRBV11-3
CASSPTRGPYNEQFF
>.|TRBJ2-3|TRBV20-1
CSALYSGTQYF
>once|TRBJ2-5|TRBV24-1
CATSEIGTDLRETQYF
>.|TRBJ2-3|TRBV7-3
CASSRLGAGGTDTQYF
>.|TRBJ1-5|TRBV6-5
CASRPTGGGNQPQHF
>.|TRBJ1-5|TRBV7-8
CASSLASNGNQPQHF
>.|TRBJ1-2|TRBV28
CASSLKRGGYTF
>.|TRBJ1-6|TRBV14
CASSPQTGEHSPLHF
>once|TRBJ2-1|TRBV6-5
CASSYLVGAEQFF
>.|TRBJ1-2|TRBV7-9
CASSSQPLGGAFGYTF
>.|TRBJ2-3|TRBV19
CASSFGLAGSGTDTQYF
>.|TRBJ2-5|TRBV18
CASSRLTGPGETQYF
>.|TRBJ1-3|TRBV5-4
CASSPGAGSGNTIYF
>.|TRBJ2-7|TRBV27
CASSPLPAGTSGYEQYF
>.|TRBJ1-5|TRBV10-2
CASSESGGGQPQHF
>few|TRBJ2-3|TRBV2
CASRPRTVSSTDTQYF
>.|TRBJ2-7|TRBV23-1
CASSPLRTGNEQYF
>once|TRBJ2-7|TRBV5-1
CASSLVYGTGQPYEQYF
>.|TRBJ2-1|TRBV4-3
CASSQEGLAGAWEQFF
>.|TRBJ1-1|TRBV27
CASSLFMNTEAFF
>.|TRBJ2-1|TRBV7-9
CASSPLGGHEQFF